Included here is one TCR beta chain sequence, with context. Antigen specificity is unknown. Only in-frame clones appear in the TCRdb table, and some are missing; sequencing was by immunoSEQ multiplex PCR. The sample holds some 190,000 clones; roughly 86% are singletons and the top ten take roughly 1.6%. The source of the sample is a study of cytomegalovirus exposure and HLA in healthy donors. General study results and limits: Under in vitro conditions, three CMV-associated chains were confirmed as specific for CMV antigens. Reports indicated that the classifier achieved high specificity and sensitivity in diagnosing cytomegalovirus status. In a later analysis, first-cohort TCR clusters were found to tend to co-occur in the approximately 120 validation repertoires.

This sequence originates from a woman between 18 and 30 years old in good health and CMV-seronegative. The sample was PBMCs.

CDR3 in DNA: TGTGCCAGCGCGAGAGGGCGCACGAACACCGGGGAGCTGTTTTTT. Its protein product is CASARGRTNTGELFF. This rearrangement joins TRBV9 to TRBJ2-2; D possibly corresponds to TRBD2 (5 bases). The CDR3 is 15 amino acids. Per the germline V gene, CDR1 is SGDLS and CDR2 is YYNGEE. V lost 7 bases to trimming and J lost 0 bases, with 13 bases between them.